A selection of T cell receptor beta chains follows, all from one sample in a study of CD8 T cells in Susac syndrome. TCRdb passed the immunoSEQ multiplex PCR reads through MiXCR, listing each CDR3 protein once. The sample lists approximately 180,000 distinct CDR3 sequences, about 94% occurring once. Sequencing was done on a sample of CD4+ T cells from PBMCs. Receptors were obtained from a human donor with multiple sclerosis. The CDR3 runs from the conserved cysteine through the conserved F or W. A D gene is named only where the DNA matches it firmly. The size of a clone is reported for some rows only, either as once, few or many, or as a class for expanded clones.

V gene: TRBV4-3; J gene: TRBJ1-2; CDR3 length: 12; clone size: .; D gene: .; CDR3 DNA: TGCGCCAGCAGCACAGGGTTGGGTGGCTACACCTTC; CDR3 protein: CASSTGLGGYTF
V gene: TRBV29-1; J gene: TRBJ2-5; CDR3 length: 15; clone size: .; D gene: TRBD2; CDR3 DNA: TGCAGCGTTGAAGATAAGGGAGGGACGGTAGAGACCCAGTACTTC; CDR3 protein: CSVEDKGGTVETQYF
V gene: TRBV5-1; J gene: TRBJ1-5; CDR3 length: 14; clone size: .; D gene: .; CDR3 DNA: TGCGCCAGCAGCATGGGGGAGCAGGGGCAGCCCCAGCATTTT; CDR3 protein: CASSMGEQGQPQHF
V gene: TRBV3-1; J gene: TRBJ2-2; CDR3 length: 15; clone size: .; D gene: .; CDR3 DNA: TGTGCCAGCAGCCAAGGGCCCGGGGGGCACGGGGAGCTGTTTTTT; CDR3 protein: CASSQGPGGHGELFF
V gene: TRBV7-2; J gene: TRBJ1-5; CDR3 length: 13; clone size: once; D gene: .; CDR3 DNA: TGTGCCAGCAGCTTAGGGTCGAGTCAGCCCCAGCATTTT; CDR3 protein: CASSLGSSQPQHF
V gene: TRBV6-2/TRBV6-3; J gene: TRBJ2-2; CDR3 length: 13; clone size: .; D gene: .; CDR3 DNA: TGTGCCAGCACCCGAGGGCAGGGACCGGAGCTGTTTTTT; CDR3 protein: CASTRGQGPELFF
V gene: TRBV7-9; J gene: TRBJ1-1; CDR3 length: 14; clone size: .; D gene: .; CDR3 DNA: TGTGCCAGCACCATGACACTTACGGACACTGAAGCTTTCTTT; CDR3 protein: CASTMTLTDTEAFF
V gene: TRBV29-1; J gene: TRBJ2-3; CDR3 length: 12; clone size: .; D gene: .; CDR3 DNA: TGCAGCGTTGAAGTGGACACAGATACGCAGTATTTT; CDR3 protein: CSVEVDTDTQYF
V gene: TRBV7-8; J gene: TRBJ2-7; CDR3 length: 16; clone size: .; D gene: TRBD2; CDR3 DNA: TGTGCCAGCAGCCCCCGTGAGCGGGGGGCATCCCTCGAGCAGTACTTC; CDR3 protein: CASSPRERGASLEQYF
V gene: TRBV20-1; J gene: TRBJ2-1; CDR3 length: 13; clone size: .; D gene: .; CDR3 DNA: TGCAGTGCTAGACCTGCAGGATACAATGAGCAGTTCTTC; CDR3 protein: CSARPAGYNEQFF
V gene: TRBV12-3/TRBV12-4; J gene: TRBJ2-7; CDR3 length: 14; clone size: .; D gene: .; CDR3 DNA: TGTGCCAGCAGCCCCTCGGGGCCGGGCTACGAGCAGTACTTC; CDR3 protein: CASSPSGPGYEQYF
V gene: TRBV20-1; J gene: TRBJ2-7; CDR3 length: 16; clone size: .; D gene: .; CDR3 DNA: TGCAGTGCTAGGCCAGGGGACCGGGCCCCGGGACGCGAGCAGTACTTC; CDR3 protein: CSARPGDRAPGREQYF
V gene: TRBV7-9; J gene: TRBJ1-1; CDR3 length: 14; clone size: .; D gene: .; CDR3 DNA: TGTGCCAGCAGCTTAGCCGCCAGGGTTTCTGTAGCTTTCTTT; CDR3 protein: CASSLAARVSVAFF
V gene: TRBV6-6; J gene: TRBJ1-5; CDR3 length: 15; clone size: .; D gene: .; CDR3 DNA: TGCCCTCGACGGGTGGGGGCATGGAAAAATCAGCCCCAGCATTTT; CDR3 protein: CPRRVGAWKNQPQHF
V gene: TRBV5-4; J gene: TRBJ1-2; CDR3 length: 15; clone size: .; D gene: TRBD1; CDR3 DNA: TGTGCCAGCAGCTCGGGGGACAGGGGCGACTATGGCTACACCTTC; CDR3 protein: CASSSGDRGDYGYTF
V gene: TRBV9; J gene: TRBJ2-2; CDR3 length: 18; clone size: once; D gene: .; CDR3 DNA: TGTGCCAGCAGCCTCCGAGGGGGGGAGCGCCGTTGGACCGGGGAGCTGTTTTTT; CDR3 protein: CASSLRGGERRWTGELFF
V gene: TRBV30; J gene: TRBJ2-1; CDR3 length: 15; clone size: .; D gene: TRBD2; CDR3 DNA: TGTGCCTGGAGATCCGGGACTACCTCCTACAATGAGCAGTTCTTC; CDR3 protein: CAWRSGTTSYNEQFF
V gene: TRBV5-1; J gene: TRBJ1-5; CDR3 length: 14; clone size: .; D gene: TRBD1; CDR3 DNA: TGCGCCAGCAGCTTGACAGGGGGGGAACAGCCCCAGCATTTT; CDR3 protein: CASSLTGGEQPQHF
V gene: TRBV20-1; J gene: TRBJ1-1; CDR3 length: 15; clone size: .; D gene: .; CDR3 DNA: TGCAGTGCTACCCCCCGGACGGGCTGGAACACTGAAGCTTTCTTT; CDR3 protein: CSATPRTGWNTEAFF
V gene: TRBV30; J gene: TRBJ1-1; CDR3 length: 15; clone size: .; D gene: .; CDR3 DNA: TGTGCCTGGAGTGACCTCTCTAGGATCGACACTGAAGCTTTCTTT; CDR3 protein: CAWSDLSRIDTEAFF
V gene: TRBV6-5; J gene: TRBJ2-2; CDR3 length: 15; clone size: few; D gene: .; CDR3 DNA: TGTGCCAGCAGATTGGCAGGGGCGAACACCGGGGAGCTGTTTTTT; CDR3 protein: CASRLAGANTGELFF
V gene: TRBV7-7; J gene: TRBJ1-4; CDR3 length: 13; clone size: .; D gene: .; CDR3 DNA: TGTGCCAGCAGCTTAGGACGTCGGGAAAAACTGTTTTTT; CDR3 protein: CASSLGRREKLFF
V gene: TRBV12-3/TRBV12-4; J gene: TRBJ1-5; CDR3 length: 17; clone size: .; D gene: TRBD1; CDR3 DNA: TGTGCCAGCAGTTCCGGGACAGGTCTTTATAGCAATCAGCCCCAGCATTTT; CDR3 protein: CASSSGTGLYSNQPQHF